The 14 T cell receptor beta chains presented below share a single source sample, sequenced in a study of T cells in Graves' hyperthyroidism and ophthalmopathy. The TCR beta CDR3 regions underwent amplification using RNA transcripts as the source. The HTBI primer set was used in a first-round RT-PCR of the TCR CDR3. TCRdb itself ran the multiplex PCR reads through MiXCR, one entry per CDR3 protein. Among 500,000 to 800,000 distinct CDR3 sequences listed, roughly 15% were seen once. Sample: blood. These receptors were taken from a woman in her 50s with Graves' ophthalmopathy.

This clonotype was seen many times. The rearrangement joins TRBV24-1 to TRBJ2-5; D call uncertain. This CDR3 contains 18 residues. V dropped 2 bases and J dropped 4 bases, with 22 bases sitting between them. The V gene's germline CDR1 is KGHDR and CDR2 SFDVKD. The CDR3 DNA follows: TGTGCCACCAGTGATTCTCGCCGCACGACCCCCCATAGAGAGACCCAGTACTTC. The encoded protein is CATSDSRRTTPHRETQYF.

This clonotype came up many times. The chain has TRBV5-5 and TRBJ2-2; unclear D gene. This CDR3 is 14 amino acids long. Germline CDR1 reads SGHKS; CDR2 reads YYEKEE (reference sequence). Trimming pared 0 bases from V and 3 bases from J, leaving 6 bases between. The CDR3 nucleotides read TGTGCCAGCAGCTTGGTAGATGACACCGGGGAGCTGTTTTTT. Residues: CASSLVDDTGELFF.

This clonotype has more than one count but fewer than ten. This chain joins TRBV27 and TRBJ2-2; 8 bases fit TRBD2. Germline lookup yields CDR1 MNHEY and CDR2 SMNVEV (reference sequence). The CDR3 is made up of 16 amino acids. The V and J ends lost 5 bases and 0 bases, in that order; junction bases with no gene match: 5. CDR3 protein: CASSQPGLANTGELFF. The CDR3 DNA is TGTGCCAGCAGTCAACCGGGACTAGCGAACACCGGGGAGCTGTTTTTT.

The rearrangement joins TRBV29-1 to TRBJ1-5, with TRBD1 matching over 7 bases. Germline lookup yields CDR1 SQVTM and CDR2 ANQGSEA. The CDR3 totals 12 residues. The V and J ends lost 5 bases and 7 bases, in that order; junction bases with no gene match: 5. Written as DNA, the CDR3 is TGCAGCGTTCGGGACAGTGGACAGCCCCAGCATTTT. Translating it yields CSVRDSGQPQHF.

This sequence joins TRBV2 and TRBJ2-1; D tentatively reads TRBD1 or TRBD2 (5 bases each). V lost 6 bases and J 5 bases, leaving 11 bases between the germline ends. The CDR3 sequence is 13 residues long. The germline V gene has CDR1 SNHLY and CDR2 FYNNEI. CDR3 loop: CASRWGINNEQFF. In DNA, the CDR3 is TGTGCCAGCAGATGGGGGATAAACAATGAGCAGTTCTTC.

This clonotype appeared a few times. A much larger clonotype is one base distant, so this may be a read error. The chain combines TRBV3-1 with TRBJ2-3; TRBD2 aligns across 11 bases. Germline trimming cut 1 base from V and 7 bases from J; bases unmatched to any gene: 7. Germline CDR1 LGHDT, CDR2 YNNKEL (reference sequence). The CDR3 loop spans 16 amino acids. The CDR3 coding sequence is TGTGCCAGCAGCCAAGCTACTAGCGGGAGAAGTTATACGCAGTATTTT. This sequence encodes CASSQATSGRSYTQYF.

This clonotype was counted a few times. This sequence joins TRBV6-1 and TRBJ2-7; D is uncertain. This CDR3 is 18 amino acids long. The V gene's germline CDR1 is MNHNS and CDR2 SASEGT. Trimming removed 6 bases from V and 0 bases from J, with 24 bases in between. As DNA, the CDR3 is TGTGCCAGCAGCCTCGGCCCAGTGGTCCCGCCTAACTCCTACGAGCAGTACTTC. It is translated as CASSLGPVVPPNSYEQYF.

This clonotype was counted at least ten times. The chain links TRBV11-2 to TRBJ2-3; 12 bases are shared with TRBD2. The CDR3 is 16 residues long. The ends lost 2 bases at V and 4 bases at J; junction bases unmatched: 4. CDR1 SGHAT and CDR2 FQNNGV come from the germline V gene. CDR3 bases: TGTGCCAGCAGCTTACCTAGCGGGAGGGCCTCAGATACGCAGTATTTT. Its translation is CASSLPSGRASDTQYF. Looking up the rest from reference TRBV11-2 and TRBJ2-3 gives the full variable domain: EAGVAQSPRYKIIEKRQSVAFWCNPISGHATLYWYQQILGQGPKLLIQFQNNGVVDDSQLPKDRFSAERLKGVDSTLKIQPAKLEDSAVYLCASSLPSGRASDTQYFGPGTRLTVL.

The chain combines TRBV4-2 with TRBJ2-2; D might be TRBD2 (5 bases). CDR3 length: 14 residues. Trimming left V 2 bases short and J 4 bases short, with 8 bases between. CDR1 and CDR2 (germline): LGHNA, YNFKEQ. The CDR3 nucleotides are TGTGCCAGCAGCCAAAGGAGGAGCACCGGGGAGCTGTTTTTT. Translating it yields CASSQRRSTGELFF.

This clonotype was seen many times. V is TRBV20-1 and J is TRBJ2-7, with D perhaps matching TRBD2 (5 bases). CDR1 and CDR2 from the germline V gene are DFQATT and SNEGSKA (reference sequence). The CDR3 sequence is 16 residues long. Trimming removed 4 bases from V and 6 bases from J, with 25 bases in between. The CDR3 sequence is CSAIPSGRSGVGEQYF. For the CDR3, the DNA is TGCAGTGCTATTCCCAGCGGACGGAGTGGGGTCGGCGAGCAGTACTTC.

The rearrangement joins TRBV5-5 to TRBJ1-2; D unclear. Trimming took off 6 bases at V and 8 bases at J, with 17 bases between the two ends. Germline V gene data show CDR1 as SGHKS and CDR2 as YYEKEE (reference sequence). The CDR3 loop spans 13 amino acids. The CDR3 DNA reads TGTGCCAGCAAGAGATCCCCCACTTGGGGCTACACCTTC. It translates to CASKRSPTWGYTF.

This clonotype appeared many times. The chain uses TRBV28 and TRBJ1-1; the D is unclear. CDR1 is MDHEN, CDR2 SYDVKM, per germline. This CDR3 has 14 residues. The V end lost 3 bases, the J end lost 0 bases, and 8 bases lay between the germline ends. The CDR3 coding sequence is TGTGCCAGCAGTTTGGTGGTCCTGAACACTGAAGCTTTCTTT. It is translated as CASSLVVLNTEAFF.

The genes are TRBV7-9 and TRBJ1-2, with D perhaps TRBD1 (6 bases). Germline V CDR1 and CDR2: SEHNR, FQNEAQ (reference sequence). Trimming shortened V by 3 bases and J by 8 bases, and 16 bases separated the two germline ends. The CDR3 covers 14 residues. CDR3 in amino acids: CASSFAQGSQGYTF. The CDR3, as DNA: TGTGCCAGCAGCTTCGCTCAGGGGTCTCAGGGCTACACCTTC.

This clonotype was recorded many times. The chain recombines TRBV20-1 with TRBJ2-1; D is perhaps TRBD2 (5 bases). The CDR3 contains 12 residues. The germline CDR1 and CDR2 sequences are DFQATT and SNEGSKA (reference sequence). Trimming left V 4 bases short and J 8 bases short, with 12 bases between. As DNA, the CDR3 is TGCAGTGCTAAATGGACTTTCGATGAGCAGTTCTTC. This encodes CSAKWTFDEQFF.